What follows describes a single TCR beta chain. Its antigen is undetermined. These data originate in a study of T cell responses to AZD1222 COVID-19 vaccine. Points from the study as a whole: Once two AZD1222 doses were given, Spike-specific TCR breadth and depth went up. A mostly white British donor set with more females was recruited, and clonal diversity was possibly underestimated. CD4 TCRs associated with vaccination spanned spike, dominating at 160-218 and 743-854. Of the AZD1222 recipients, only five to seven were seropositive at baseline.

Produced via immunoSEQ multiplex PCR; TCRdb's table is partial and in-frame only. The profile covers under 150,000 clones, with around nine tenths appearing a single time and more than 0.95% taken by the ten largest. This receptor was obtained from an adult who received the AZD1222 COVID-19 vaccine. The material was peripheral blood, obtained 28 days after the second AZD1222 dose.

The CDR3 spells CAIRNSAGMNTEAFF. The CDR3 DNA follows: TGTGCCATCAGGAACAGCGCGGGGATGAACACTGAAGCTTTCTTT. The chain recombines TRBV10-3 with TRBJ1-1, with unresolved D. From germline, CDR1 is ENHRY and CDR2 SYGVKD. V dropped 6 bases and J dropped 0 bases, with 14 bases sitting between them. This CDR3 spans 15 amino acids.